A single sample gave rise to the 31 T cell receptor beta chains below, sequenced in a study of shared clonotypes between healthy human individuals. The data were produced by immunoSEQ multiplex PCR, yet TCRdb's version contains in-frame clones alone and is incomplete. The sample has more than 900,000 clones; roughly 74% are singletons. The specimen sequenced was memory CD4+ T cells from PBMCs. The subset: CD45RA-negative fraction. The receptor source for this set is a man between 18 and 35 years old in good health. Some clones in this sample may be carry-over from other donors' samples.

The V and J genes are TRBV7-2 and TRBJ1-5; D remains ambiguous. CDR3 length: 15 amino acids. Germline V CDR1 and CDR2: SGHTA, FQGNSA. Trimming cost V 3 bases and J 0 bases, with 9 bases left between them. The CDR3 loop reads CASSFVGASNQPQHF. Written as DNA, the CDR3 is TGTGCCAGCAGCTTTGTAGGTGCTAGCAATCAGCCCCAGCATTTT. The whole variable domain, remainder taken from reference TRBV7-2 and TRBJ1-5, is GAGVSQSPSNKVTEKGKDVELRCDPISGHTALYWYRQSLGQGLEFLIYFQGNSAPDKSGLPSDRFSAERTGGSVSTLTIQRTQQEDSAVYLCASSFVGASNQPQHFGDGTRLSIL.

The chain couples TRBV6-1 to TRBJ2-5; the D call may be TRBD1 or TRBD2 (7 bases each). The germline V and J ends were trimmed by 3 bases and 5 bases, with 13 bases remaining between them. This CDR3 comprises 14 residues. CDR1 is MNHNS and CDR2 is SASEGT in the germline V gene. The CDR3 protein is CASSDQGGGETQYF. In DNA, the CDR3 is TGTGCCAGCAGTGATCAGGGAGGGGGCGAGACCCAGTACTTC.

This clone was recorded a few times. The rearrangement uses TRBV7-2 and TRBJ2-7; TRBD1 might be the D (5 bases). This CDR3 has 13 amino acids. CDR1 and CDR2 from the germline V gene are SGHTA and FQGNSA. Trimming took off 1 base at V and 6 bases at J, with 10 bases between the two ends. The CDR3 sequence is CASSLGQTGEQYF. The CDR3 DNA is TGTGCCAGCAGCTTAGGACAGACCGGCGAGCAGTACTTC.

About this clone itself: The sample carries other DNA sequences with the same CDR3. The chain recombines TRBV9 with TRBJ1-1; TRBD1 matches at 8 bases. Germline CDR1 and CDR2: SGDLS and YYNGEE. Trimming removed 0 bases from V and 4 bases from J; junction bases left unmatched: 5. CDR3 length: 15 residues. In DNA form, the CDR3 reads TGTGCCAGCAGCGTAGGACCCCAGGGGGCCACTGAAGCTTTCTTT. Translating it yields CASSVGPQGATEAFF. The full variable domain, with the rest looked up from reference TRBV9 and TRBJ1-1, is DSGVTQTPKHLITATGQRVTLRCSPRSGDLSVYWYQQSLDQGLQFLIQYYNGEERAKGNILERFSAQQFPDLHSELNLSSLELGDSALYFCASSVGPQGATEAFFGQGTRLTVV.

CDR3 sequence: CASSFSHPVGSANYGYTF. For the CDR3, the DNA is TGTGCCAGCAGTTTCAGCCATCCGGTCGGATCAGCTAACTATGGCTACACCTTC. The rearrangement uses TRBV28 and TRBJ1-2; no definite D call. This CDR3 contains 18 residues. Germline V gene lookup returns CDR1 MDHEN and CDR2 SYDVKM. The ends were cut back, 3 bases at V and 0 bases at J, with 20 bases in the middle.

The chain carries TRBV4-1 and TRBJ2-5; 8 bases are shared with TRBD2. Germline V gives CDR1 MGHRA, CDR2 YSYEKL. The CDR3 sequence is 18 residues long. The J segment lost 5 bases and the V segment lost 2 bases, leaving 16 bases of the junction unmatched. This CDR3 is CASSQPFGLAGIGETQYF. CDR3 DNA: TGCGCCAGCAGCCAACCTTTTGGGCTAGCGGGTATAGGGGAGACCCAGTACTTC.

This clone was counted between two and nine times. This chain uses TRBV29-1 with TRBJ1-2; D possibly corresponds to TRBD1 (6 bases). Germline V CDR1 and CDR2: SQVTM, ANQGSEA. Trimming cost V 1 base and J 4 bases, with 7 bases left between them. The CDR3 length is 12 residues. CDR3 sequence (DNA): TGCAGCGTTGAAGGGGGGCTCTATGGCTACACCTTC. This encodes CSVEGGLYGYTF.

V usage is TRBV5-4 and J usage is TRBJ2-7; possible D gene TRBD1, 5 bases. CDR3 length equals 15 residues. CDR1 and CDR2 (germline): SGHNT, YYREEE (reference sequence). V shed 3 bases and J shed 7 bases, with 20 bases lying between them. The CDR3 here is CASSSAGLLSKEQYF. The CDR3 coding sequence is TGTGCCAGCAGCTCGGCAGGGCTCCTCTCGAAGGAGCAGTACTTC.

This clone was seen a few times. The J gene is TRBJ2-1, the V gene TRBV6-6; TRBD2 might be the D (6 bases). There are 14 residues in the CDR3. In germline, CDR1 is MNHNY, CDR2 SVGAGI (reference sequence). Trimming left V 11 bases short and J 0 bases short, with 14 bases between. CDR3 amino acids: CASGGSSSYNEQFF. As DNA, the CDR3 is TGTGCCTCCGGGGGTTCTAGCTCCTACAATGAGCAGTTCTTC.

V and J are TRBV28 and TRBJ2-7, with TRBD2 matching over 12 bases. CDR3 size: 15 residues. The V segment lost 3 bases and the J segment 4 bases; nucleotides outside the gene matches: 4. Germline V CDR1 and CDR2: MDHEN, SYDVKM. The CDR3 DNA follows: TGTGCCAGCAGTTTCCCTAGCGGGAGGGATTACGAGCAGTACTTC. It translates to CASSFPSGRDYEQYF.

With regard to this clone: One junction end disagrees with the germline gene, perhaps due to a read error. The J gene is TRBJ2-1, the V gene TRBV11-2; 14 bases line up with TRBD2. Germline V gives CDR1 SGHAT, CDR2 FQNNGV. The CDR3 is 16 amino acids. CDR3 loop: CASSVEGTSGRNEQFF. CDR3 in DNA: TGTGCCAGCAGCGTAGAGGGGACTAGCGGGAGAAATGAGCAGTTCTTC.

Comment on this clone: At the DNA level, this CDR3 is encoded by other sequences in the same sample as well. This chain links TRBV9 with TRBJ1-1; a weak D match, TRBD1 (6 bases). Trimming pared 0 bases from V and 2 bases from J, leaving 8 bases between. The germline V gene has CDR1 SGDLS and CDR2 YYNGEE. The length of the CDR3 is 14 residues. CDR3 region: CASSVGGQNTEAFF. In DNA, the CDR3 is TGTGCCAGCAGCGTAGGGGGACAAAACACTGAAGCTTTCTTT.

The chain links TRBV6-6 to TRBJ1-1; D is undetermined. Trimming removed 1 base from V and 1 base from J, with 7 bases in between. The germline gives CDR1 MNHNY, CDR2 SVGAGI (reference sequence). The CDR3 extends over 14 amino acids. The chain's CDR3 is CASSYFPRNTEAFF. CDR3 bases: TGTGCCAGCAGTTACTTCCCCAGGAACACTGAAGCTTTCTTT.

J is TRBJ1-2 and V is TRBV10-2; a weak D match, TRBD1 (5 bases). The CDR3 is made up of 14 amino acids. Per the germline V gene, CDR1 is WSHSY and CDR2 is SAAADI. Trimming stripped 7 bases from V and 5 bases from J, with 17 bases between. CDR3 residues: CASKGSWGSYGYTF. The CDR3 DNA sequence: TGCGCCAGCAAGGGGAGTTGGGGCAGTTATGGCTACACCTTC.

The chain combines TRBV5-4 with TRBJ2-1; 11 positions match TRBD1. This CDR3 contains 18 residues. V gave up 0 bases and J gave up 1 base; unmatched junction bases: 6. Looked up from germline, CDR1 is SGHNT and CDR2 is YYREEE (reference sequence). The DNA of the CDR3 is TGTGCCAGCAGCTTGGGTTTTGGGACAGGGGGTTCCTACAATGAGCAGTTCTTC. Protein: CASSLGFGTGGSYNEQFF.

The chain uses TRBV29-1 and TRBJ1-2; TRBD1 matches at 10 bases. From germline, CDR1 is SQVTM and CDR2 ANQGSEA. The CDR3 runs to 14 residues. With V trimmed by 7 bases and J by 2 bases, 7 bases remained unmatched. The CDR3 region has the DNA TGCAGCGCGGACAGGGGGATCTTCAACTATGGCTACACCTTC. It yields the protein CSADRGIFNYGYTF.

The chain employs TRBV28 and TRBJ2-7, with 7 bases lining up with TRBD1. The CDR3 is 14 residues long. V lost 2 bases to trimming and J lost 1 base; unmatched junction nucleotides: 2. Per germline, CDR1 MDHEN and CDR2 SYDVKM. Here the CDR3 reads CASSLMDRSYEQYF. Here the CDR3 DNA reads TGTGCCAGCAGTTTAATGGACAGGTCCTACGAGCAGTACTTC.

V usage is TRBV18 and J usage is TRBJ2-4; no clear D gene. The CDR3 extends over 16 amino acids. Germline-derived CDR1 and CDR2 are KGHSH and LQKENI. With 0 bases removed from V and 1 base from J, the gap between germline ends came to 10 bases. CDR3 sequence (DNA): TGTGCCAGCTCACCACCGAAAGTTATGGCCAAAAACATTCAGTACTTC. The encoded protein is CASSPPKVMAKNIQYF.

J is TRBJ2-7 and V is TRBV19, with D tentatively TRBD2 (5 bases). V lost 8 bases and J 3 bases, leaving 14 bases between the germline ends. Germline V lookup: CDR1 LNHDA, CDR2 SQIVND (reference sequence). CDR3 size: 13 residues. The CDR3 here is CASRRTGNYEQYF. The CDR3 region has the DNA TGTGCCAGTCGAAGGACGGGAAACTACGAGCAGTACTTC. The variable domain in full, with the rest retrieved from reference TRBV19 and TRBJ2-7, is DGGITQSPKYLFRKEGQNVTLSCEQNLNHDAMYWYRQDPGQGLRLIYYSQIVNDFQKGDIAEGYSVSREKKESFPLTVTSAQKNPTAFYLCASRRTGNYEQYFGPGTRLTVT.

CDR3 DNA sequence: TGTGCCAGCAGTGAAAGGGACAGCGGGAACACTGAAGCTTTCTTT. Protein product: CASSERDSGNTEAFF. The chain carries TRBV2 and TRBJ1-1; 7 nucleotides agree with TRBD1. The CDR3 sequence is 15 residues long. Losses at the gene ends were 2 bases for V and 1 base for J; bases not matched to a gene: 4. Looked up from germline, CDR1 is SNHLY and CDR2 is FYNNEI.

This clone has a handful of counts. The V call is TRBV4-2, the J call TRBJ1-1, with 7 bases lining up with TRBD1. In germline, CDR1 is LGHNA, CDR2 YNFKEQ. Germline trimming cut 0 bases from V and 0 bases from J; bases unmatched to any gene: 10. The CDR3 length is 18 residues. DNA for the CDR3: TGTGCCAGCAGCCAAGAACAGGGGATAAACGGCTTGAACACTGAAGCTTTCTTT. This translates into CASSQEQGINGLNTEAFF.

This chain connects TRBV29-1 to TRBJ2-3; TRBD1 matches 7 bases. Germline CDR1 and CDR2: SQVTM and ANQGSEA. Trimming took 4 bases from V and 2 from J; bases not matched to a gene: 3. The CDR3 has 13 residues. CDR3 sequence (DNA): TGCAGCGTTGCCGGGACAGCCACAGATACGCAGTATTTT. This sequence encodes CSVAGTATDTQYF.

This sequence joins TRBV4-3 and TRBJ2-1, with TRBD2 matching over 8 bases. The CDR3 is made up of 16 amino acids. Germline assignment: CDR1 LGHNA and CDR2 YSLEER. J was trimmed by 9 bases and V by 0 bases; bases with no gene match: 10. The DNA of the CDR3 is TGCGCCAGCAGCCAAGATGCCCTAGCGGGTAGCAGTGAGCAGTTCTTC. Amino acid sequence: CASSQDALAGSSEQFF.

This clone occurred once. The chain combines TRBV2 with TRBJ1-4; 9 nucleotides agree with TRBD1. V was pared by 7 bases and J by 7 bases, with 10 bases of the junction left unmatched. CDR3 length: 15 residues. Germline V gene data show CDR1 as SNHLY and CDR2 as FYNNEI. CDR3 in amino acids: CASTGGTGTGEKLFF. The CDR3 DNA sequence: TGTGCCAGCACTGGGGGGACAGGGACGGGTGAAAAACTGTTTTTT.

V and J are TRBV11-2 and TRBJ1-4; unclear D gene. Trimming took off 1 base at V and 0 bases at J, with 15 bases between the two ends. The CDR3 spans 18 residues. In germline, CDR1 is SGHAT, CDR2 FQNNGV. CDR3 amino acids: CASSLVGQILATNEKLFF. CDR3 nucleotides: TGTGCCAGCAGCTTAGTCGGGCAGATACTTGCAACTAATGAAAAACTGTTTTTT.

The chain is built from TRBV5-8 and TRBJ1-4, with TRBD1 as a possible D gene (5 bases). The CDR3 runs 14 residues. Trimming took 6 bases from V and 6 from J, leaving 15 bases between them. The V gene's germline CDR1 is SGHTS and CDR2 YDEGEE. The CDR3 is CASIFPLGDEKLFF. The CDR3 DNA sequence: TGTGCCAGCATCTTCCCCCTAGGGGATGAAAAACTGTTTTTT. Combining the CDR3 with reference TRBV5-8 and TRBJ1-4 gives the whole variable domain EAGVTQSPTHLIKTRGQQATLRCSPISGHTSVYWYQQALGLGLQFLLWYDEGEERNRGNFPPRFSGRQFPNYSSELNVNALELEDSALYLCASIFPLGDEKLFFGSGTQLSVL.

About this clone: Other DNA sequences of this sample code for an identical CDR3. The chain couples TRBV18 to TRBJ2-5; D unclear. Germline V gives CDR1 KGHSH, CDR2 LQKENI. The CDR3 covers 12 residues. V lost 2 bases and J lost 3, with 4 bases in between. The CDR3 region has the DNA TGTGCCAGCTCACCAGAGGAAGAGACCCAGTACTTC. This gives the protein CASSPEEETQYF.

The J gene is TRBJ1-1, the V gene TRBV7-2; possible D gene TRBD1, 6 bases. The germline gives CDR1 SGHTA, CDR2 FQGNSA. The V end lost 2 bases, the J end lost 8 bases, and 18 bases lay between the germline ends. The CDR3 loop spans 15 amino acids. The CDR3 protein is CASSLRRGGRREAFF. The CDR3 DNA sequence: TGTGCCAGCAGCTTAAGGAGAGGGGGGCGGAGGGAAGCTTTCTTT.

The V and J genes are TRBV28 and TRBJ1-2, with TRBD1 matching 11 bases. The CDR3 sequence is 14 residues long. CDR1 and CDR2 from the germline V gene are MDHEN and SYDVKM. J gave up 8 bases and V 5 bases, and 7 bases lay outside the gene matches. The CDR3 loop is CASSPSRDRGGYTF. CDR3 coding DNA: TGTGCCAGCAGTCCGTCCCGGGACAGGGGGGGCTACACCTTC.

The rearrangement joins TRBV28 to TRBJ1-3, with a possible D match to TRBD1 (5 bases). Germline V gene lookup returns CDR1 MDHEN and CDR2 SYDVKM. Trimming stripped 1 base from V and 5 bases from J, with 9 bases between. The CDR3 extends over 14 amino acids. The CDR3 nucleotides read TGTGCCAGCAGTTTATCGGGGGTTCGAAACACCATATATTTT. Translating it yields CASSLSGVRNTIYF.

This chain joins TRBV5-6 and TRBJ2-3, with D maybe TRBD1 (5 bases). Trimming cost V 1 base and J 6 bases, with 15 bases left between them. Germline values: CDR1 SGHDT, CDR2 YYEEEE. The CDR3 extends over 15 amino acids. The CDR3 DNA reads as TGTGCCAGCAGCTTGAGGTATCAGGGCCACGATACGCAGTATTTT. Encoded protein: CASSLRYQGHDTQYF.